Presented here are 30 T cell receptor beta chains from one specimen sequenced in a study of PD-1 blockade in classical Hodgkin lymphoma. TCRdb's copy holds only in-frame clones and misses some; the assay was immunoSEQ multiplex PCR. The repertoire holds 75,000 to 100,000 clones, approximately 83% seen once, with roughly an eighth in the top ten. Each patient's relapse followed autologous stem cell transplantation, and brentuximab vedotin exposure varied. The sample in question was peripheral blood mononuclear cells (PBMCs), obtained at baseline. The receptors stem from a human donor with classical Hodgkin lymphoma.

The genes are TRBV10-3 and TRBJ2-6; D may be TRBD2 (5 bases). CDR1 and CDR2 (germline): ENHRY, SYGVKD. CDR3 size: 17 residues. V lost 4 bases to trimming and J lost 0 bases, with 13 bases between them. CDR3 DNA sequence: TGTGCCATCAGTGGGAAGGCGGAGGTCTCTGGGGCCAACGTCCTGACTTTC. Translation: CAISGKAEVSGANVLTF.

The CDR3 DNA follows: TGTGCCAGAATCCTATGGGGCGAGCAGTACTTC. Its translation: CARILWGEQYF. The genes are TRBV5-3 and TRBJ2-7; no reliable D call. TRBV5-3 is an ORF; its function is uncertain. The CDR3 consists of 11 residues. V lost 6 bases, J lost 6 bases, and 10 bases lay in between.

This clone turned up a few times. The V gene is TRBV30, the J gene TRBJ1-1, with TRBD1 matching 7 bases. CDR1 GTSNPN and CDR2 SVGIG come from the germline V gene (reference sequence). The CDR3 spans 13 residues. The V and J ends lost 3 bases and 5 bases, in that order; junction bases with no gene match: 6. The CDR3 loop is CAWRRDRRTEAFF. Written as DNA, the CDR3 is TGTGCCTGGAGGAGGGACAGACGGACTGAAGCTTTCTTT.

The rearrangement links TRBV7-2 to TRBJ2-4, with a possible D match to TRBD2 (5 bases). The CDR3 sequence is 14 residues long. CDR1 SGHTA and CDR2 FQGNSA come from the germline V gene. The V end was cut by 1 base, the J end by 11 bases, with 15 bases between. In nucleotides, the CDR3 is TGTGCCAGCAGCTTAGATCGGCCCTCCGGGGTTCAGTACTTC. Its protein product is CASSLDRPSGVQYF.

The CDR3 protein is CASSLIGNSGANVLTF. CDR3 DNA sequence: TGTGCCAGCAGCTTAATCGGTAACTCTGGGGCCAACGTCCTGACTTTC. The chain links TRBV7-3 to TRBJ2-6; D gene uncertain. V was trimmed by 1 base and J by 0 bases, leaving 7 bases between them. The CDR3 extends over 16 amino acids. Per the germline V gene, CDR1 is SGHTA and CDR2 is FQGTGA.

This chain uses TRBV5-6 with TRBJ2-6; D gene uncertain. CDR3 size: 14 residues. Trimming removed 2 bases at V and 0 bases at J, with 3 bases between. Germline values: CDR1 SGHDT, CDR2 YYEEEE. The CDR3 loop reads CASSFFSGANVLTF. CDR3 DNA sequence: TGTGCCAGCAGCTTTTTCTCTGGGGCCAACGTCCTGACTTTC.

The CDR3 loop reads CASSYVGEQYF. The CDR3 nucleotides are TGTGCCAGCAGTTACGTGGGGGAGCAGTACTTC. The V and J genes are TRBV6-1 and TRBJ2-7; D is undetermined. This CDR3 is 11 amino acids long. V shed 5 bases and J shed 7 bases, with 9 bases lying between them. Germline assignment: CDR1 MNHNS and CDR2 SASEGT.

The chain's CDR3 is CASSYGDRGASYTF. The CDR3 DNA reads as TGTGCCAGCAGTTACGGGGACAGGGGGGCGAGCTACACCTTC. The V call is TRBV6-5, the J call TRBJ1-2; 11 bases align to TRBD1. The CDR3 is made up of 14 amino acids. Germline V CDR1 and CDR2: MNHEY, SVGAGI. Trimming took 2 bases from V and 9 from J; bases not matched to a gene: 5.

In its sample, this clone was seen once. V usage is TRBV30 and J usage is TRBJ2-3; possible D gene TRBD1, 6 bases. Germline values: CDR1 GTSNPN, CDR2 SVGIG (reference sequence). CDR3 length equals 16 residues. V was clipped by 3 bases and J by 0 bases, with 16 bases between them. The CDR3 DNA reads TGTGCCTGGAGGATGGGACACTCAACTAGCACAGATACGCAGTATTTT. This gives the protein CAWRMGHSTSTDTQYF.

This chain uses TRBV11-2 with TRBJ2-2, with D perhaps TRBD1 (6 bases). Germline lookup yields CDR1 SGHAT and CDR2 FQNNGV. The V and J ends lost 0 bases and 5 bases respectively, with 16 bases between them. The CDR3 has 17 amino acids. The CDR3 bases are TGTGCCAGCAGCTTAGATCCACAGGGATCGGATACCGGGGAGCTGTTTTTT. Translated: CASSLDPQGSDTGELFF.

A single count supports this clone. The genes are TRBV11-2 and TRBJ2-7; possibly TRBD1 or TRBD2 for D (5 bases each). V lost 2 bases and J 0 bases, leaving 20 bases between the germline ends. The CDR3 spans 18 residues. CDR1 and CDR2 from the germline V gene are SGHAT and FQNNGV. The CDR3 DNA reads TGTGCCAGCAGCTTATTTCTTGGGGGTGTAGGGAGCTCCTACGAGCAGTACTTC. Translated, it gives CASSLFLGGVGSSYEQYF. Full variable domain (outside the CDR3, taken from reference TRBV11-2 and TRBJ2-7): EAGVAQSPRYKIIEKRQSVAFWCNPISGHATLYWYQQILGQGPKLLIQFQNNGVVDDSQLPKDRFSAERLKGVDSTLKIQPAKLEDSAVYLCASSLFLGGVGSSYEQYFGPGTRLTVT.

The chain carries TRBV7-2 and TRBJ2-3; the match to TRBD2 covers 12 bases. Trimming removed 5 bases from V and 8 bases from J; junction bases left unmatched: 8. CDR3 size: 15 residues. Per germline, CDR1 SGHTA and CDR2 FQGNSA. The CDR3 sequence: CASSKLAGGSGTQYF. The DNA for the CDR3 is TGTGCCAGCAGCAAACTAGCGGGAGGAAGTGGTACGCAGTATTTT.

This chain uses TRBV7-9 with TRBJ1-6; 9 bases fit TRBD1. Germline V CDR1 and CDR2: SEHNR, FQNEAQ (reference sequence). The V segment lost 6 bases and the J segment 8 bases; nucleotides outside the gene matches: 2. The CDR3 sequence is 13 residues long. CDR3 loop: CASRGQGDSPLHF. The CDR3 coding sequence is TGTGCCAGCAGGGGACAGGGAGATTCACCCCTCCACTTT.

This clone appeared a single time. The CDR3 DNA follows: TGTGCCATCAGTGAGCGGGTCGGACAAGATACGCAGTATTTT. Its translation is CAISERVGQDTQYF. The chain carries TRBV10-3 and TRBJ2-3; weak D call: TRBD1 (5 bases). The length of the CDR3 is 14 residues. Trimming pared 2 bases from V and 5 bases from J, leaving 11 bases between. In germline, CDR1 is ENHRY, CDR2 SYGVKD.

This chain links TRBV21-1 with TRBJ2-2; the table's TRBD2 call for D was not verified on the DNA. TRBV21-1 is classified as a pseudogene. CDR3 size: 14 residues. The CDR3 here is CASSKVEGTGELFF. CDR3 nucleotides: TGTGCCAGCAGCAAAGTTGAGGGCACCGGGGAGCTGTTTTTT.

This chain connects TRBV7-2 to TRBJ2-5; 8 bases agree with TRBD2. TRBJ2-7 matches the DNA end more closely, so the J call is doubtful. The CDR3 runs to 17 residues. Looked up from germline, CDR1 is SGHTA and CDR2 is FQGNSA. CDR3 sequence reads: CASSLLAGITQTYEQYF. In nucleotides, the CDR3 is TGTGCCAGCAGCTTGCTAGCGGGCATAACCCAGACCTACGAGCAGTACTTC.

A note on this clone: The germline gene is not matched at one end of the junction; a read error may be the cause. The J gene is TRBJ1-5, the V gene TRBV6-1; tentatively, D is TRBD1 (5 bases). Germline CDR1 reads MNHNS; CDR2 reads SASEGT. The CDR3 spans 13 residues. The CDR3 spells CASSEGVRQPQHF. As DNA, the CDR3 is TGTGCCAGCAGCGAAGGGGTTCGGCAGCCCCAGCATTTT.

The chain recombines TRBV28 with TRBJ2-7, with TRBD1 matching over 9 bases. Trimming at V came to 5 bases and at J to 2 bases, leaving 7 bases not matched to a gene. Germline V lookup: CDR1 MDHEN, CDR2 SYDVKM. CDR3 size: 15 residues. This CDR3 is CASSPSGTGPYEQYF. Written as DNA, the CDR3 is TGTGCCAGCAGTCCCTCCGGGACAGGGCCCTACGAGCAGTACTTC.

The CDR3 here is CASSLSPQETQYF. In nucleotides, the CDR3 is TGCGCCAGCAGCTTGTCCCCGCAAGAGACCCAGTACTTC. This rearrangement joins TRBV5-1 to TRBJ2-5; D unclear. V lost 1 base and J lost 2, with 6 bases in between. The CDR3 loop spans 13 amino acids. Germline V gives CDR1 SGHRS, CDR2 YFSETQ.

V is TRBV11-1 and J is TRBJ2-7, with 7 nucleotides matching TRBD1. Trimming took 6 bases from V and 0 from J; bases not matched to a gene: 8. CDR1 SGHAT and CDR2 FQDESV come from the germline V gene (reference sequence). CDR3 length equals 15 residues. The DNA for the CDR3 is TGTGCCAGCAGTCTCGAGGGACAGACCTCCTACGAGCAGTACTTC. Amino acids: CASSLEGQTSYEQYF.

The rearrangement links TRBV7-3 to TRBJ2-1; TRBD2 matches 14 bases. The CDR3 totals 15 residues. The V segment lost 5 bases and the J segment 8 bases; nucleotides outside the gene matches: 5. CDR1 and CDR2 (germline): SGHTA, FQGTGA. CDR3 residues: CASSGTSGRRDEQFF. The DNA for the CDR3 is TGTGCCAGCAGCGGGACTAGCGGGAGACGGGATGAGCAGTTCTTC.

The CDR3, as DNA: TGTGCCAGCAGCTTGGGGGTCCGTCAAGAGACCCAGTACTTC. Translating it yields CASSLGVRQETQYF. V gene TRBV5-4 combines with J gene TRBJ2-5; D is ambiguous. Trimming took 0 bases from V and 2 from J, leaving 8 bases between them. Germline V gives CDR1 SGHNT, CDR2 YYREEE (reference sequence). CDR3 size: 14 residues.

The gene calls are TRBV7-2 and TRBJ1-5; D uncertain. This CDR3 is built from 15 residues. Deletions cut 0 bases from V and 4 bases from J, with 10 bases between. CDR1 and CDR2 from the germline V gene are SGHTA and FQGNSA. The CDR3: CASSLAGTSNQPQHF. Here the CDR3 DNA reads TGTGCCAGCAGCTTAGCAGGAACCTCTAATCAGCCCCAGCATTTT. Filled out from reference TRBV7-2 and TRBJ1-5, the complete variable domain reads GAGVSQSPSNKVTEKGKDVELRCDPISGHTALYWYRQSLGQGLEFLIYFQGNSAPDKSGLPSDRFSAERTGGSVSTLTIQRTQQEDSAVYLCASSLAGTSNQPQHFGDGTRLSIL.

V gene TRBV9 combines with J gene TRBJ2-5; D call uncertain. Trimming removed 0 bases at V and 4 bases at J, with 10 bases between. Germline V gene sequence: CDR1 SGDLS, CDR2 YYNGEE. The CDR3 runs 14 residues. CDR3 bases: TGTGCCAGCAGCGTAGCCGAGCCCACAGAGACCCAGTACTTC. Translated, it gives CASSVAEPTETQYF.

This clone came up a few times. The chain joins TRBV27 to TRBJ1-5; perhaps TRBD1 as D (6 bases). CDR1 and CDR2 from the germline V gene are MNHEY and SMNVEV (reference sequence). The CDR3 has 13 amino acids. V lost 4 bases to trimming and J lost 4 bases, with 8 bases between them. The CDR3 DNA is TGTGCCAGCAGTTCAGGGGAAAATCAGCCCCAGCATTTT. It codes for CASSSGENQPQHF.

This chain connects TRBV9 to TRBJ1-1; no clear D. V lost 4 bases to trimming and J lost 1 base, with 14 bases between them. Germline values: CDR1 SGDLS, CDR2 YYNGEE. The CDR3 is made up of 15 amino acids. The CDR3 loop is CASSFGDGKNTEAFF. CDR3 DNA: TGTGCCAGCAGCTTCGGGGATGGTAAGAACACTGAAGCTTTCTTT.

The V and J genes are TRBV19 and TRBJ2-7; TRBD1 or TRBD2 may be the D gene (5 bases each). Germline loops: CDR1 LNHDA, CDR2 SQIVND (reference sequence). The CDR3 totals 13 residues. The ends were cut back, 9 bases at V and 2 bases at J, with 14 bases in the middle. The CDR3 DNA sequence: TGTGCCAGCTCCCCGGGACCAACCTACGAGCAGTACTTC. This sequence encodes CASSPGPTYEQYF.

The chain recombines TRBV5-1 with TRBJ1-4; 8 bases fit TRBD1. The germline gives CDR1 SGHRS, CDR2 YFSETQ. V dropped 3 bases and J dropped 0; count of bases not matched to a gene: 10. The CDR3 contains 18 residues. This CDR3 is CASSYPDRGESTNEKLFF. The DNA of the CDR3 is TGCGCCAGCAGCTACCCTGACAGGGGCGAATCAACTAATGAAAAACTGTTTTTT.

This chain uses TRBV7-2 with TRBJ2-1, with D perhaps given as TRBD1 or TRBD2 (5 bases each). Germline V lookup: CDR1 SGHTA, CDR2 FQGNSA. Trimming cost V 5 bases and J 7 bases, with 12 bases left between them. This CDR3 is 13 amino acids long. This CDR3 is CASSLHGANEQFF. As DNA, the CDR3 is TGTGCCAGCAGCCTCCACGGGGCGAATGAGCAGTTCTTC.

The chain combines TRBV5-6 with TRBJ1-1; tentative D call: TRBD1 (6 bases). Trimming took off 2 bases at V and 4 bases at J, with 9 bases between the two ends. The CDR3 loop spans 13 amino acids. Germline assignment: CDR1 SGHDT and CDR2 YYEEEE. The chain's CDR3 is CASSFTGATEAFF. The CDR3 region has the DNA TGTGCCAGCAGCTTTACGGGGGCCACTGAAGCTTTCTTT.